This T cell receptor beta chain was recorded in a study of PD-1 blockade in classical Hodgkin lymphoma. Study-wide results and caveats: Although disease activity or prior therapy may be involved, causes of the repertoire differences remain undefined.

Profiling relied on immunoSEQ multiplex PCR, and the TCRdb table lists in-frame clones only, not all of them. Of some 50,000 clones in the sample, around 70% were seen once. CDR1 and CDR2 (germline): MNHEY, SMNVEV (reference sequence). The CDR3 is made up of 13 amino acids. V shed 4 bases and J shed 4 bases, with 10 bases lying between them. As to this clone: Antigen: not known.

All trial patients relapsed after autologous stem cell transplantation. The gene calls are TRBV27 and TRBJ1-1; no clear D gene. The specimen comprised peripheral blood mononuclear cells (PBMCs), sampled at baseline. The TCR was taken from a human donor with classical Hodgkin lymphoma. DNA for the CDR3: TGTGCCAGCAGTTGGAAAGGGTCCACTGAAGCTTTCTTT. As protein: CASSWKGSTEAFF.